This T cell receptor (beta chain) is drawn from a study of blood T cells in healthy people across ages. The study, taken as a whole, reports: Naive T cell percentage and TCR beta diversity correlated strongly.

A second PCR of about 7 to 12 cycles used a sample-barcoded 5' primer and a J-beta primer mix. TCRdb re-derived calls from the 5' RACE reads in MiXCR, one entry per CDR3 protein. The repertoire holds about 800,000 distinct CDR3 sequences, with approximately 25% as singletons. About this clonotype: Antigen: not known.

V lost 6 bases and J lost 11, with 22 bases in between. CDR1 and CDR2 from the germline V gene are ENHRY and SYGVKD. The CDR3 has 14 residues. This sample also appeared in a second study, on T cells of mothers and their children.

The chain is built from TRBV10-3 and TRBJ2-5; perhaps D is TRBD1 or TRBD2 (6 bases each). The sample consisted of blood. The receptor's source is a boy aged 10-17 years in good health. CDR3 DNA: TGTGCCATCAGGAGGGGGGTCCCGGCTGCGGAGCAGTACTTC. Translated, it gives CAIRRGVPAAEQYF.